This TCR beta chain derives from a study of T cells after yellow fever vaccination. J gave up 15 bases and V 7 bases, and 5 bases lay outside the gene matches. CDR3 length equals 10 residues. Per germline, CDR1 SGHRS and CDR2 YFSETQ. TCRdb called the 5' RACE reads again in MiXCR, with one record for every CDR3 protein. Here the sample spans around 310,000 distinct CDR3 sequences, 3.5% to 4.5% being singletons. Overall study results and limits: Peaking faster, on day 5 versus 15, the secondary response was nonetheless weaker.

About this clonotype: What it binds is unknown.

The sequence was collected from a young man who received the YFV17D yellow fever vaccine. Sequences were derived from PBMCs, sampled 15 days after the yellow fever booster vaccination. The V call is TRBV5-1, the J call TRBJ2-1; 9 nucleotides line up with TRBD2. The CDR3 is CASFGTSLFF. Written as DNA, the CDR3 is TGCGCCAGCTTCGGGACTAGCTTGTTCTTC.